The 27 T cell receptor beta chains reported below all come from one sample, sequenced in a study of blood T cell repertoires in COVID-19. The data were produced by immunoSEQ multiplex PCR, yet TCRdb's version contains in-frame clones alone and is incomplete. The repertoire holds hundreds of thousands of clones, with around 86% as singletons. The sample taken for sequencing was peripheral blood. The receptor source for this set is a woman aged 25 to 39 who had recovered from COVID-19.

The V and J genes are TRBV30 and TRBJ1-2, with D possibly being TRBD1 (6 bases). Trimming cost V 2 bases and J 8 bases, with 15 bases left between them. Germline loops: CDR1 GTSNPN, CDR2 SVGIG (reference sequence). This CDR3 spans 13 amino acids. CDR3: CAWSPGTREGYTF. The CDR3 region has the DNA TGTGCCTGGAGTCCCGGGACAAGAGAAGGCTACACCTTC.

The chain carries TRBV28 and TRBJ1-1; the match to TRBD1 covers 12 bases. With 2 bases clipped from V and 2 bases from J, the junction kept 6 bases outside the gene matches. This CDR3 comprises 17 residues. Germline CDR1 MDHEN, CDR2 SYDVKM. CDR3 DNA: TGTGCCAGCAGTTTAACCGGGACAGGGGGCGGTAACACTGAAGCTTTCTTT. Protein product: CASSLTGTGGGNTEAFF.

The chain carries TRBV27 and TRBJ1-1; D uncertain. CDR3 length equals 15 residues. Germline V gene sequence: CDR1 MNHEY, CDR2 SMNVEV (reference sequence). The V and J ends lost 2 bases and 1 base respectively, with 11 bases between them. CDR3 nucleotides: TGTGCCAGCAGTTTAAGTGGCAGAAAGAACACTGAAGCTTTCTTT. Translation: CASSLSGRKNTEAFF.

The chain has TRBV2 and TRBJ2-7, with D uncertain. From germline, CDR1 is SNHLY and CDR2 FYNNEI. The CDR3 covers 17 residues. Trimming shortened V by 0 bases and J by 0 bases, and 15 bases separated the two germline ends. The CDR3 region has the DNA TGTGCCAGCAGTGAAGCGAGGATAGCCCAAAGCTCCTACGAGCAGTACTTC. This gives the protein CASSEARIAQSSYEQYF.

This chain links TRBV4-1 with TRBJ2-5; D not certain. Germline loops: CDR1 MGHRA, CDR2 YSYEKL. Trimming took off 0 bases at V and 5 bases at J, with 13 bases between the two ends. The CDR3 loop spans 15 amino acids. In DNA, the CDR3 is TGCGCCAGCAGCCAAGAATTCCCCACGCGGGAGACCCAGTACTTC. It is translated as CASSQEFPTRETQYF.

The chain has TRBV18 and TRBJ2-2; a possible D gene is TRBD1 (6 bases). Deletions cut 1 base from V and 5 bases from J, with 11 bases between. The CDR3 runs to 15 residues. CDR1 KGHSH and CDR2 LQKENI come from the germline V gene. The CDR3 bases are TGTGCCAGCTCACCACGCACAGGGCAAACCGGGGAGCTGTTTTTT. It codes for CASSPRTGQTGELFF.

The chain has TRBV5-1 and TRBJ2-5; 7 bases fit TRBD1. The CDR3 spans 14 residues. The V segment lost 4 bases and the J segment 1 base; nucleotides outside the gene matches: 4. Germline V CDR1 and CDR2: SGHRS, YFSETQ. CDR3 sequence: CASSPQGTQETQYF. As DNA, the CDR3 is TGCGCCAGCAGCCCACAGGGGACCCAAGAGACCCAGTACTTC.

A single count supports this clone. The gene calls are TRBV30 and TRBJ1-1, with a weak D call TRBD1 (6 bases). Trimming removed 5 bases from V and 5 bases from J, with 12 bases in between. Germline CDR1 and CDR2: GTSNPN and SVGIG (reference sequence). The CDR3 has 12 residues. CDR3 in amino acids: CAWQGKGTEAFF. The CDR3 nucleotides read TGTGCCTGGCAGGGGAAAGGAACTGAAGCTTTCTTT.

CDR3: CASGGGPEAFF. CDR3 DNA sequence: TGTGCCAGCGGCGGGGGCCCTGAAGCTTTCTTT. The chain has TRBV27 and TRBJ1-1; tentatively, D is TRBD1 (6 bases). The V gene's germline CDR1 is MNHEY and CDR2 SMNVEV (reference sequence). V was trimmed by 8 bases and J by 6 bases, leaving 10 bases between them. This CDR3 comprises 11 residues.

Notes on this clone: Distinct nucleotide sequences in the sample also encode this CDR3. The CDR3 DNA reads as TGCGCCAGCAGCCTGACAGGCAGCAATCAGCCCCAGCATTTT. It yields the protein CASSLTGSNQPQHF. This chain uses TRBV5-1 with TRBJ1-5; TRBD1 is a possible D gene (6 bases). The germline V gene encodes CDR1 SGHRS and CDR2 YFSETQ. The V end lost 4 bases, the J end lost 1 base, and 9 bases lay between the germline ends. The length of the CDR3 is 14 residues.

This chain connects TRBV6-5 to TRBJ2-7; a weak D match, TRBD1 (6 bases). Germline CDR1 MNHEY, CDR2 SVGAGI. V was cut by 4 bases and J by 7 bases, with 14 bases left in between. This CDR3 has 13 residues. DNA for the CDR3: TGTGCCAGCAGTTCCTTACTACAGGGAGAGCAGTACTTC. Amino acid sequence: CASSSLLQGEQYF.

V usage is TRBV11-3 and J usage is TRBJ2-1; 7 nucleotides match TRBD1. The CDR3 contains 16 residues. Trimming at V came to 1 base and at J to 0 bases, leaving 3 bases not matched to a gene. CDR1 and CDR2 (germline): SGHNT, YENEEA. CDR3 nucleotides: TGTGCCAGCAGCTTAGTAGGGACAGTCTCCTACAATGAGCAGTTCTTC. Amino acid sequence: CASSLVGTVSYNEQFF.

This rearrangement joins TRBV7-9 to TRBJ2-1, with 14 positions matching TRBD2. V shed 5 bases, J shed 3 bases, and the junction held 6 bases outside the gene matches. This CDR3 has 17 amino acids. The V gene's germline CDR1 is SEHNR and CDR2 FQNEAQ (reference sequence). CDR3 region: CASSARLAGGVYNEQFF. CDR3 coding DNA: TGTGCCAGCAGCGCCAGACTAGCGGGAGGGGTCTACAATGAGCAGTTCTTC.

This clone was seen a single time. The V and J genes are TRBV11-2 and TRBJ2-7, with 8 bases aligning to TRBD2. Germline lookup yields CDR1 SGHAT and CDR2 FQNNGV. After removal of 3 bases from V and 2 bases from J, the junction contained 6 bases not matched to a gene. This CDR3 has 15 residues. CDR3 sequence reads: CASSFTGGGAYEQYF. In DNA, the CDR3 is TGTGCCAGCAGCTTCACGGGGGGGGGAGCCTACGAGCAGTACTTC.

The chain combines TRBV11-2 with TRBJ1-3; the D is unclear. The CDR3 has 15 residues. CDR1 and CDR2 from the germline V gene are SGHAT and FQNNGV. Trimming removed 4 bases at V and 1 base at J, with 11 bases between. CDR3 in amino acids: CASSSPSRSGNTIYF. CDR3 nucleotides: TGTGCCAGCAGCTCCCCGTCTCGTTCTGGAAACACCATATATTTT.

The chain links TRBV7-8 to TRBJ2-1; D unclear. In germline, CDR1 is SGHVS, CDR2 FQNEAQ. CDR3 length: 11 residues. The V end lost 5 bases, the J end lost 4 bases, and 3 bases lay between the germline ends. The CDR3 protein is CASSPYNEQFF. DNA of the CDR3: TGTGCCAGCAGCCCGTACAATGAGCAGTTCTTC.

The genes are TRBV12-3 or TRBV12-4 and TRBJ1-5; perhaps TRBD1 as D (6 bases). CDR3 length: 13 residues. The V end was cut by 2 bases, the J end by 7 bases, with 9 bases between. In DNA, the CDR3 is TGTGCCAGCAGTTTAAGGGGGACCCAGCCCCAGCATTTT. Residues: CASSLRGTQPQHF.

The chain employs TRBV28 and TRBJ2-5, with a possible D match to TRBD1 (6 bases). V dropped 6 bases and J dropped 7 bases, with 24 bases sitting between them. The CDR3 length is 16 residues. CDR1 is MDHEN and CDR2 is SYDVKM in the germline V gene. The CDR3 region is CASRTTGADFLATQYF. CDR3 DNA: TGTGCCAGCAGGACGACAGGTGCGGACTTTTTAGCGACCCAGTACTTC. Using reference TRBV28 and TRBJ2-5 for the parts outside the CDR3, the full variable domain is DVKVTQSSRYLVKRTGEKVFLECVQDMDHENMFWYRQDPGLGLRLIYFSYDVKMKEKGDIPEGYSVSREKKERFSLILESASTNQTSMYLCASRTTGADFLATQYFGPGTRLLVL.

The genes are TRBV7-2 and TRBJ2-7; 11 bases fit TRBD2. In germline, CDR1 is SGHTA, CDR2 FQGNSA. With 5 bases clipped from V and 3 bases from J, the junction kept 6 bases outside the gene matches. The CDR3 is made up of 15 amino acids. The CDR3, as DNA: TGTGCCAGCAGCCCGGGTAGCGGGAGGGGCTACGAGCAGTACTTC. It codes for CASSPGSGRGYEQYF.

The CDR3 region has the DNA TGTGCCAGCAGTCCTGGGACTAACTCCTACGAGCAGTACTTC. Encoded protein: CASSPGTNSYEQYF. The chain links TRBV27 to TRBJ2-7; 7 nucleotides align to TRBD2. The CDR3 length is 14 residues. The J segment lost 0 bases and the V segment lost 5 bases, leaving 4 bases of the junction unmatched. The germline V gene has CDR1 MNHEY and CDR2 SMNVEV (reference sequence).

The chain has TRBV28 and TRBJ2-3, with TRBD2 matching 11 bases. This CDR3 spans 17 amino acids. The junction had 14 bases not matched to a gene; V was cut back by 5 bases and J by 7 bases. CDR1 is MDHEN, CDR2 SYDVKM, per germline. This CDR3 reads CASSHLAGGPFSHTQYF. In DNA form, the CDR3 reads TGTGCCAGCAGTCACTTAGCGGGAGGGCCATTTTCCCATACGCAGTATTTT.

This chain links TRBV6-5 with TRBJ2-2, with D perhaps TRBD2 (6 bases). The germline V and J ends were trimmed by 6 bases and 4 bases, with 9 bases remaining between them. Germline CDR1 reads MNHEY; CDR2 reads SVGAGI. The CDR3 is made up of 13 amino acids. CDR3 amino acids: CASRRGITGELFF. The CDR3 DNA is TGTGCCAGCAGACGGGGGATCACCGGGGAGCTGTTTTTT.

This clone was seen a single time. This sequence joins TRBV5-1 and TRBJ2-7; TRBD2 matches at 7 bases. CDR1 is SGHRS, CDR2 YFSETQ, per germline. CDR3 size: 15 residues. After removal of 0 bases from V and 1 base from J, the junction contained 4 bases not matched to a gene. The CDR3: CASSLGVGGSYEQYF. The CDR3 DNA sequence: TGCGCCAGCAGCTTGGGGGTGGGAGGGTCCTACGAGCAGTACTTC.

The V call is TRBV19, the J call TRBJ1-2; 8 bases agree with TRBD1. Germline CDR1 LNHDA, CDR2 SQIVND (reference sequence). The V and J ends lost 3 bases and 7 bases, in that order; junction bases with no gene match: 4. This CDR3 spans 13 amino acids. CDR3 DNA: TGTGCCAGTAGTATCGGACAGGGACTTGGCTACACCTTC. It yields the protein CASSIGQGLGYTF.

The chain combines TRBV12-3 or TRBV12-4 with TRBJ1-1; perhaps TRBD1 as D (6 bases). The CDR3 is 13 residues long. Trimming cost V 2 bases and J 3 bases, with 7 bases left between them. This CDR3 reads CASSLKGDTEAFF. The DNA for the CDR3 is TGTGCCAGCAGTTTAAAGGGGGACACTGAAGCTTTCTTT.

The chain employs TRBV6-2 or TRBV6-3 and TRBJ1-1; 9 bases line up with TRBD1. V trimming: 5 bases; J trimming: 1 base; junction bases outside the gene matches: 8. Germline-derived CDR1 and CDR2 are MNHEY and SVGEGT. The CDR3 length is 16 residues. The CDR3 region has the DNA TGTGCCAGCAGTCTAACAGGGACAGGGAAGAACACTGAAGCTTTCTTT. This encodes CASSLTGTGKNTEAFF.

The chain carries TRBV7-9 and TRBJ2-1; D is possibly TRBD2 (5 bases). V dropped 2 bases and J dropped 6 bases, with 14 bases sitting between them. The germline V gene has CDR1 SEHNR and CDR2 FQNEAQ (reference sequence). The CDR3 extends over 15 amino acids. The CDR3 DNA follows: TGTGCCAGCAGCTTAAGCGGCACCCGGCTCAATGAGCAGTTCTTC. It yields the protein CASSLSGTRLNEQFF.